These 11 T cell receptor beta chains share one sample of origin, sequenced in a study of blood T cell repertoires in COVID-19 (dated by TCRdb to about 2020). The library came from the immunoSEQ multiplex PCR assay. Sourced from immuneACCESS, this table was stored by TCRdb with only in-frame sequences that have V and J called. A share of the clones is absent; for the studies checked, an unresolved V gene accounts for under half, and the remainder has no known explanation. Counted in this sample were roughly 200,000 clones; around four fifths of them appeared once. Roughly 10% of the sample is in the top ten clones. Sequenced material: peripheral blood. The origin of the receptors is an elderly woman with COVID-19, enrolled during active disease.

The CDR3 coding sequence is TGTGCCAGCATCCCCTCCAGGGGGCAAGCTTTCTTT. Translation: CASIPSRGQAFF. The rearrangement joins TRBV5-4 to TRBJ1-1; 8 positions agree with TRBD1. Looked up from germline, CDR1 is SGHNT and CDR2 is YYREEE (reference sequence). The CDR3 runs 12 residues. V shed 6 bases and J 9 bases; nucleotides not matched to a gene: 7. Combining the CDR3 with reference TRBV5-4 and TRBJ1-1 gives the whole variable domain ETGVTQSPTHLIKTRGQQVTLRCSSQSGHNTVSWYQQALGQGPQFIFQYYREEENGRGNFPPRFSGLQFPNYSSELNVNALELDDSALYLCASIPSRGQAFFGQGTRLTVV.

The rearrangement uses TRBV25-1 and TRBJ1-3; D ambiguous. Germline-derived CDR1 and CDR2 are MGHDK and SYGVNS. The CDR3 sequence is 14 residues long. Trimming stripped 3 bases from V and 0 bases from J, with 6 bases between. This chain's CDR3 is CASSDTYSGNTIYF. CDR3 DNA: TGTGCCAGCAGTGACACTTACTCTGGAAACACCATATATTTT.

The V and J genes are TRBV7-9 and TRBJ1-6; no clear D. The CDR3 has 12 residues. CDR1 SEHNR and CDR2 FQNEAQ come from the germline V gene (reference sequence). V dropped 3 bases and J dropped 10 bases, with 7 bases sitting between them. The CDR3 DNA is TGTGCCAGCAGCTTCGACGGGTCACCCCTCCACTTT. Translated: CASSFDGSPLHF. Full variable domain (outside the CDR3, taken from reference TRBV7-9 and TRBJ1-6): DTGVSQNPRHKITKRGQNVTFRCDPISEHNRLYWYRQTLGQGPEFLTYFQNEAQLEKSRLLSDRFSAERPKGSFSTLEIQRTEQGDSAMYLCASSFDGSPLHFGNGTRLTVT.

This clone was observed a single time. This chain joins TRBV29-1 and TRBJ1-2, with D tentatively TRBD1 (5 bases). CDR1 and CDR2 from the germline V gene are SQVTM and ANQGSEA. Trimming took 2 bases from V and 0 from J, leaving 10 bases between them. This CDR3 region has 14 residues. DNA for the CDR3: TGCAGCGTTGAAAGTGGGGACTCTAACTATGGCTACACCTTC. It codes for CSVESGDSNYGYTF.

The V and J genes are TRBV19 and TRBJ1-2; tentative D call: TRBD1 (5 bases). CDR3 size: 10 residues. The germline gives CDR1 LNHDA, CDR2 SQIVND (reference sequence). The CDR3 coding sequence is TGTGCGGGGCGGATGAGGGGCTACACCTTC. Protein: CAGRMRGYTF. The variable domain in full, completed from reference TRBV19 and TRBJ1-2, reads DGGITQSPKYLFRKEGQNVTLSCEQNLNHDAMYWYRQDPGQGLRLIYYSQIVNDFQKGDIAEGYSVSREKKESFPLTVTSAQKNPTAFYLCAGRMRGYTFGSGTRLTVV.

The chain carries TRBV9 and TRBJ1-1; D is unresolved. The germline V gene encodes CDR1 SGDLS and CDR2 YYNGEE. This CDR3 contains 15 residues. V shed 4 bases and J shed 0 bases, with 13 bases lying between them. The CDR3 bases are TGTGCCAGCAGCTCTCAAGACACCCTGAACACTGAAGCTTTCTTT. This sequence encodes CASSSQDTLNTEAFF. Full variable domain (outside the CDR3, taken from reference TRBV9 and TRBJ1-1): DSGVTQTPKHLITATGQRVTLRCSPRSGDLSVYWYQQSLDQGLQFLIQYYNGEERAKGNILERFSAQQFPDLHSELNLSSLELGDSALYFCASSSQDTLNTEAFFGQGTRLTVV.

As to this clone: This CDR3 is also generated by other DNA sequences in the sample. This chain links TRBV5-1 with TRBJ1-1, with D perhaps matching TRBD1 (6 bases). Trimming took off 0 bases at V and 0 bases at J, with 6 bases between the two ends. The CDR3 spans 14 residues. Germline CDR1 and CDR2: SGHRS and YFSETQ. In DNA, the CDR3 is TGCGCCAGCAGCTTGGGGGGGCTGAACACTGAAGCTTTCTTT. The encoded protein is CASSLGGLNTEAFF.

The CDR3, as DNA: TGTGCCAGCAGCTTCGCGGAAGATACGCAGTATTTT. This gives the protein CASSFAEDTQYF. The chain carries TRBV7-2 and TRBJ2-3, with D unclear. The V gene lost 3 bases and the J gene lost 5 bases, with 6 bases spanning the gap. The germline V gene encodes CDR1 SGHTA and CDR2 FQGNSA. The CDR3 is 12 amino acids.

The table lists this clone with a count of one. This chain connects TRBV5-1 to TRBJ2-1, with 7 bases matching TRBD1. Germline V gene data show CDR1 as SGHRS and CDR2 as YFSETQ. J lost 0 bases, V lost 5 bases, and 5 bases had no gene match. The length of the CDR3 is 15 residues. The CDR3: CASRTGQSSYNEQFF. The CDR3 DNA is TGCGCCAGCAGGACGGGACAGAGCTCCTACAATGAGCAGTTCTTC.

This sequence joins TRBV7-2 and TRBJ1-5, with D unresolved. CDR1 is SGHTA and CDR2 is FQGNSA in the germline V gene. The CDR3 is 13 residues long. The V and J ends lost 1 base and 9 bases respectively, with 10 bases between them. The CDR3 loop is CASSLGGSGPQHF. CDR3 nucleotides: TGTGCCAGCAGCTTAGGAGGATCGGGGCCCCAGCATTTT.

The J gene is TRBJ1-5, the V gene TRBV24-1, with 9 bases matching TRBD1. The germline CDR1 and CDR2 sequences are KGHDR and SFDVKD. The trim removed 2 bases at V and 4 bases at J, leaving 5 bases unmatched. This CDR3 comprises 16 residues. The CDR3 coding sequence is TGTGCCACCAGTGATTCCGGGACAGGGACTAATCAGCCCCAGCATTTT. Amino acid sequence: CATSDSGTGTNQPQHF.